The 9 T cell receptor beta chains below come from one sample, sequenced in a study of identical twins. From the 5' RACE reads, TCRdb called clonotypes with MiXCR, one entry per CDR3 protein. Seen here are approximately 680,000 distinct CDR3 sequences, around 7.5% observed once, and the top ten hold about 1.6%. Another study also made use of these data, one on yellow fever vaccine responses in identical twins.

Source material: PBMCs. These receptors were collected from a woman aged 18-30 years in good health.

This clonotype was seen a handful of times. The chain is built from TRBV6-2 or TRBV6-3 and TRBJ1-1, with a possible D match to TRBD1 (6 bases). Between the trimmed V and J ends, which lost 5 bases and 1 base, there was a span of 14 bases. The germline CDR1 and CDR2 sequences are MNHEY and SVGEGT. The CDR3 is 15 amino acids. Here the CDR3 DNA reads TGTGCCAGCAGTACCCCGGGACAATCGAACACTGAAGCTTTCTTT. It encodes CASSTPGQSNTEAFF.

This clonotype has at least ten counts. The gene calls are TRBV27 and TRBJ2-3; 7 nucleotides line up with TRBD1. The CDR3 is 16 amino acids. V trimming: 2 bases; J trimming: 4 bases; junction bases outside the gene matches: 9. The germline V gene encodes CDR1 MNHEY and CDR2 SMNVEV (reference sequence). CDR3 sequence: CASSLDRECLSDTQYF. The CDR3 bases are TGTGCCAGCAGTTTAGACAGGGAGTGTTTATCAGATACGCAGTATTTT.

This clonotype was seen more than once but under ten times. V gene TRBV4-2 combines with J gene TRBJ2-7; D is ambiguous. V was shortened by 3 bases and J by 5 bases, with 8 bases between the two germline ends. Germline-derived CDR1 and CDR2 are LGHNA and YNFKEQ. The CDR3 contains 12 residues. CDR3 DNA: TGTGCCAGCAGCCAGCGTAACGACGAGCAGTACTTC. It is translated as CASSQRNDEQYF.

This clonotype turned up a few times. V usage is TRBV2 and J usage is TRBJ2-3, with TRBD1 identical over 7 bases. Germline V lookup: CDR1 SNHLY, CDR2 FYNNEI. With 2 bases clipped from V and 8 bases from J, the junction kept 13 bases outside the gene matches. The CDR3 sequence is 16 residues long. CDR3 sequence reads: CASSEPIQGIQGTQYF. For the CDR3, the DNA is TGTGCCAGCAGTGAACCTATACAGGGGATTCAGGGTACGCAGTATTTT.

The chain is built from TRBV9 and TRBJ1-2; tentative D call: TRBD1 (5 bases). Germline V gene sequence: CDR1 SGDLS, CDR2 YYNGEE. CDR3 size: 14 residues. V dropped 3 bases and J dropped 5 bases, with 14 bases sitting between them. CDR3 DNA sequence: TGTGCCAGCAGCGATCGGGCAGGGATTTATGGCTACACCTTC. This codes for CASSDRAGIYGYTF.

The table lists this clonotype with many counts. The gene calls are TRBV14 and TRBJ2-1, with 7 bases lining up with TRBD1. The V and J ends lost 5 bases and 12 bases, in that order; junction bases with no gene match: 13. The CDR3 extends over 14 amino acids. CDR1 and CDR2 (germline): SGHDN, FVKESK. The CDR3 DNA follows: TGTGCCAGCAGCTACCGCACAGGGGCTGCAGTGCAGTTCTTC. Its translation is CASSYRTGAAVQFF.

The sample holds many counts of this clonotype. J is TRBJ1-3 and V is TRBV4-1; D remains unclear. Trimming left V 0 bases short and J 0 bases short, with 9 bases between. The CDR3 is 16 residues long. Germline CDR1 MGHRA, CDR2 YSYEKL. The CDR3, as DNA: TGCGCCAGCAGCCAAGATCCGGGATACTCTGGAAACACCATATATTTT. It is translated as CASSQDPGYSGNTIYF.

This clonotype was counted a few times. V gene TRBV5-1 combines with J gene TRBJ2-2; 8 positions agree with TRBD1. Trimming cost V 4 bases and J 4 bases; bases outside gene matches: 12. The CDR3 spans 17 residues. Germline V gene lookup returns CDR1 SGHRS and CDR2 YFSETQ. CDR3: CASSPTPDRAGTGELFF. The CDR3 DNA follows: TGCGCCAGCAGCCCGACGCCGGACAGGGCGGGCACCGGGGAGCTGTTTTTT.

The chain carries TRBV10-3 and TRBJ2-1; 13 nucleotides match TRBD2. Looked up from germline, CDR1 is ENHRY and CDR2 is SYGVKD. Trimming at V came to 3 bases and at J to 4 bases, leaving 6 bases not matched to a gene. This CDR3 contains 17 residues. DNA for the CDR3: TGTGCCATCAGTGATCCCGGGACTAGCGGGACTTACAATGAGCAGTTCTTC. This translates into CAISDPGTSGTYNEQFF.